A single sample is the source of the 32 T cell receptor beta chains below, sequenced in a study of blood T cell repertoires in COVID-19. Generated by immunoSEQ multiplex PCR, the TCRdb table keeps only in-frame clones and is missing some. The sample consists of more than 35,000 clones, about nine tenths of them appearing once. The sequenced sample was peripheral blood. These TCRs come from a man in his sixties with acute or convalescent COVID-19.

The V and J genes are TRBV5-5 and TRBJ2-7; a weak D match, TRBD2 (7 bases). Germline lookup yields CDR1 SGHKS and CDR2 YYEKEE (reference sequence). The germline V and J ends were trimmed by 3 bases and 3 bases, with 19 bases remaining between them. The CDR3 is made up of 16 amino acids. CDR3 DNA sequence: TGTGCCAGCAGCTGGGAGGGGGGACCGATCCTCTACGAGCAGTACGTC. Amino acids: CASSWEGGPILYEQYV.

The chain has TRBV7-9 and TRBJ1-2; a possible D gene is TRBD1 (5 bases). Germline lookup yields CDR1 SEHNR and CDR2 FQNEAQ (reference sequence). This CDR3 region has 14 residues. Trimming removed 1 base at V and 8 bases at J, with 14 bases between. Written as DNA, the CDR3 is TGTGCCAGCAGCTTAGGTTGGACAAGCGACGGCTACACCTTC. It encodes CASSLGWTSDGYTF. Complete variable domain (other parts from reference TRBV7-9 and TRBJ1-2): DTGVSQNPRHKITKRGQNVTFRCDPISEHNRLYWYRQTLGQGPEFLTYFQNEAQLEKSRLLSDRFSAERPKGSFSTLEIQRTEQGDSAMYLCASSLGWTSDGYTFGSGTRLTVV.

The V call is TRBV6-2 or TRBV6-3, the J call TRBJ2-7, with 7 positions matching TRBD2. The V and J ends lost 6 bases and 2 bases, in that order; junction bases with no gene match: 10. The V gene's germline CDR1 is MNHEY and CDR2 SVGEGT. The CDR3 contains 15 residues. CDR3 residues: CASSPERDSTYEQYV. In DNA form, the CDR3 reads TGTGCCAGCAGCCCCGAGCGGGATAGCACCTACGAGCAGTACGTC.

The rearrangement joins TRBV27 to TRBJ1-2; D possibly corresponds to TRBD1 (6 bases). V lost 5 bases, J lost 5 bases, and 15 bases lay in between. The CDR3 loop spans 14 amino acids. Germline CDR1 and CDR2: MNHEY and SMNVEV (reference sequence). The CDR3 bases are TGTGCCAGCAGTCCCGCCTCCAGGGGTTATGGCTACACCTTC. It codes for CASSPASRGYGYTF.

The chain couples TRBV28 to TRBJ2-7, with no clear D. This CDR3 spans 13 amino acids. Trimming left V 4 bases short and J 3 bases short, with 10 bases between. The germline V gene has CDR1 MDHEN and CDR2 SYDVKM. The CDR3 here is CASSSVFGYEQYF. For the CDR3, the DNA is TGTGCCAGCAGTTCGGTATTCGGCTACGAGCAGTACTTC.

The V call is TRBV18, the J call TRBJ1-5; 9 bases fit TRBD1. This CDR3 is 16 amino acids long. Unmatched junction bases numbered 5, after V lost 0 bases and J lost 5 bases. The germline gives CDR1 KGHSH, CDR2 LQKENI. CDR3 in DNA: TGTGCCAGCTCACCACCGGGACAGGGAGGATATCAGCCCCAGCATTTT. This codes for CASSPPGQGGYQPQHF.

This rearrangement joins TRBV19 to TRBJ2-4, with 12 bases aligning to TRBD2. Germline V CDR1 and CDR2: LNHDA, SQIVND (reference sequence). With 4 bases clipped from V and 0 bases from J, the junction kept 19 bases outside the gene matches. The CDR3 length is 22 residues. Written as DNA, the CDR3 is TGTGCCAGTAGTAGGGCAGCAGTTGCGTCTAGCGGGGGGGCATTAGCCAAAAACATTCAGTACTTC. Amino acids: CASSRAAVASSGGALAKNIQYF.

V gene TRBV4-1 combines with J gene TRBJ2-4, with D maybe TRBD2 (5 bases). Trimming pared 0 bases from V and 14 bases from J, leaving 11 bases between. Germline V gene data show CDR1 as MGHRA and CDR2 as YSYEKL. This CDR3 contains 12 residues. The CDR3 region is CASSQDWETKYF. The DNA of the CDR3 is TGCGCCAGCAGCCAAGATTGGGAGACTAAGTACTTC.

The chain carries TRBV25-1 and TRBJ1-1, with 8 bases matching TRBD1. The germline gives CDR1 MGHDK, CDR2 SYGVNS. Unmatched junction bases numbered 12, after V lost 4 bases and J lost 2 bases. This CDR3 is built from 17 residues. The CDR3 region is CASSGGQGKPANTEAFF. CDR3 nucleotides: TGTGCCAGCAGTGGAGGACAGGGTAAACCTGCCAACACTGAAGCTTTCTTT.

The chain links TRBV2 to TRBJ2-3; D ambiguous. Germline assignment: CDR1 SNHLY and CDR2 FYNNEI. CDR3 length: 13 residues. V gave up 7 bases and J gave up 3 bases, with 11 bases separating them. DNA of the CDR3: TGTGCCAGCAAGGTAGCACGGACAGATACGCAGTATTTT. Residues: CASKVARTDTQYF.

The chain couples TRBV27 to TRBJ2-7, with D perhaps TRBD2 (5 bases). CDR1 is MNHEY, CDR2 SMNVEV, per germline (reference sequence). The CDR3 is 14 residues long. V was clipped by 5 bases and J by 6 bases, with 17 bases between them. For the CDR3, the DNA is TGTGCCAGCAGTCTCTCGTTTGCGAGCGGCGAGCAGTACTTC. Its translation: CASSLSFASGEQYF.

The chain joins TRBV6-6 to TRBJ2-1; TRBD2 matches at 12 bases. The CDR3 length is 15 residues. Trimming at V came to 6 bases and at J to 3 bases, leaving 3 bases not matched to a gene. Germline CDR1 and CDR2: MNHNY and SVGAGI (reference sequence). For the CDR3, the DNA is TGTGCCAGCAGCTTGACTAGCGGGAGCTACAATGAGCAGTTCTTC. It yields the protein CASSLTSGSYNEQFF.

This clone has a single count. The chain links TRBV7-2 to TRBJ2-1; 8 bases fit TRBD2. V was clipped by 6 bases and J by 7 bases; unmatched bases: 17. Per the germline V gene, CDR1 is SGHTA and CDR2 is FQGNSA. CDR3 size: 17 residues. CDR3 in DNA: TGTGCCAGCAGTCCCGGGACTAGGGGCCTGATGAGGAATGAGCAGTTCTTC. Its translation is CASSPGTRGLMRNEQFF.

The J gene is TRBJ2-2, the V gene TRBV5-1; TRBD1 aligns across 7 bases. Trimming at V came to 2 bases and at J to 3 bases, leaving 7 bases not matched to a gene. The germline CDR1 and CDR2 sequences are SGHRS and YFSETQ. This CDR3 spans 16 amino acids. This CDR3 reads CASSLSRQGDTGELFF. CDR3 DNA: TGCGCCAGCAGCTTATCAAGGCAGGGGGACACCGGGGAGCTGTTTTTT. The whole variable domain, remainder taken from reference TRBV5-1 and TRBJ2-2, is KAGVTQTPRYLIKTRGQQVTLSCSPISGHRSVSWYQQTPGQGLQFLFEYFSETQRNKGNFPGRFSGRQFSNSRSEMNVSTLELGDSALYLCASSLSRQGDTGELFFGEGSRLTVL.

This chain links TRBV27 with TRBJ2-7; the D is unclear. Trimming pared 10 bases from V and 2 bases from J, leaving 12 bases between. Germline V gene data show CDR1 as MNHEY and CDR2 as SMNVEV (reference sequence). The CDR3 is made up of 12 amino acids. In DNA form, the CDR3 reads TGTGCCATTATGAGGTTTACCTACGAGCAGTACGTC. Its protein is CAIMRFTYEQYV.

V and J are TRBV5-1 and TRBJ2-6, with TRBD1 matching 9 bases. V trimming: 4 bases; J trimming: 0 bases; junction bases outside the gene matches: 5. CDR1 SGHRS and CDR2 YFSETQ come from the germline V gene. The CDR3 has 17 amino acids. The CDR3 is CASSPGQGSSGANVLTF. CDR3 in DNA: TGCGCCAGCAGCCCGGGACAGGGCAGCTCTGGGGCCAACGTCCTGACTTTC.

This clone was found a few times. In nucleotides, the CDR3 is TGCGCCAGCAGCTTGACTAGCGGGAGGGCGGATACGCAGTATTTT. Its translation: CASSLTSGRADTQYF. This rearrangement joins TRBV5-1 to TRBJ2-3, with 13 bases aligning to TRBD2. The germline gives CDR1 SGHRS, CDR2 YFSETQ. The CDR3 has 15 amino acids. V gave up 1 base and J gave up 6 bases; unmatched junction bases: 2.

CDR3 in amino acids: CASSSDSGAAQHF. CDR3 in DNA: TGTGCCAGCAGCTCAGACTCTGGAGCCGCCCAGCATTTT. This chain connects TRBV7-2 to TRBJ1-5; D is unclear. The CDR3 has 13 amino acids. CDR1 and CDR2 (germline): SGHTA, FQGNSA. Trimming cost V 4 bases and J 11 bases, with 15 bases left between them.

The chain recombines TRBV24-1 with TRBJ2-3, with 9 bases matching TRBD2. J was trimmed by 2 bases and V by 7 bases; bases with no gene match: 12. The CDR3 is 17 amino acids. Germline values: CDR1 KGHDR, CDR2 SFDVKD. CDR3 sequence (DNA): TGTGCCACCAGCCCCTGGGGGCTAGCGGGAAACACAGATACGCAGTATTTT. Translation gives CATSPWGLAGNTDTQYF.

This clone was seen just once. The chain's CDR3 is CASSTATGLEAFF. The DNA for the CDR3 is TGTGCCAGCTCAACGGCGACAGGGCTTGAAGCTTTCTTT. The chain recombines TRBV18 with TRBJ1-1; TRBD1 matches 7 bases. V lost 5 bases and J lost 7; bases outside the gene matches: 7. The V gene's germline CDR1 is KGHSH and CDR2 LQKENI. The CDR3 is 13 amino acids.

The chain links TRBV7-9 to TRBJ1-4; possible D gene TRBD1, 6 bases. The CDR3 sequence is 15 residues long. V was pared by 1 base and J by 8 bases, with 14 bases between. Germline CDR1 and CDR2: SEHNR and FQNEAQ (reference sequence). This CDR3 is CASSLGSGAEEKLFF. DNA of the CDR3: TGTGCCAGCAGCTTAGGGTCAGGGGCGGAGGAAAAACTGTTTTTT.

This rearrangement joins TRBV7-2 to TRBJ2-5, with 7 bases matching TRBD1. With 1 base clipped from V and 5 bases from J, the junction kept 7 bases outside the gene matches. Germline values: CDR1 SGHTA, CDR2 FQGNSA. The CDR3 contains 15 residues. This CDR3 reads CASSLVGQRLETQYF. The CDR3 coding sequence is TGTGCCAGCAGCTTAGTGGGACAGCGGCTGGAGACCCAGTACTTC. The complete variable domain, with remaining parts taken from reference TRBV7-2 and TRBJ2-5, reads GAGVSQSPSNKVTEKGKDVELRCDPISGHTALYWYRQSLGQGLEFLIYFQGNSAPDKSGLPSDRFSAERTGGSVSTLTIQRTQQEDSAVYLCASSLVGQRLETQYFGPGTRLLVL.

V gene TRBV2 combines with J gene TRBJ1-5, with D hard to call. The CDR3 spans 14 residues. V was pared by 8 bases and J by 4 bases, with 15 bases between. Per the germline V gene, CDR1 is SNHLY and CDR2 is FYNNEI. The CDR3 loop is CASSGLGRNQPQHF. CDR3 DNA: TGTGCCAGCTCTGGCCTAGGTCGAAATCAGCCCCAGCATTTT.

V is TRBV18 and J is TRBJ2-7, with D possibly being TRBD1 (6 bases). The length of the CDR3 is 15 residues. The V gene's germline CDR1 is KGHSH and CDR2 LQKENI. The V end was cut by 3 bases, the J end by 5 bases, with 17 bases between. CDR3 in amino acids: CASSPRPDRTNEQYF. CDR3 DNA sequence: TGTGCCAGCTCACCCCGACCGGACAGAACCAACGAGCAGTACTTC.

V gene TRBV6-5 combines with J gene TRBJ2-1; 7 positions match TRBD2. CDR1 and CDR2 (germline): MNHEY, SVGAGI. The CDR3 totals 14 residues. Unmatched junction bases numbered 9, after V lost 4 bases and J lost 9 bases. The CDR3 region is CASSLSGTGSEQFF. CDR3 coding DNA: TGTGCCAGCAGTTTGAGCGGGACGGGGAGTGAGCAGTTCTTC.

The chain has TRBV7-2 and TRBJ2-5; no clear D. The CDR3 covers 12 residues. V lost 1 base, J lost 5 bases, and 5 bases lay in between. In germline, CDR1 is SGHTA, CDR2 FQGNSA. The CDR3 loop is CASSLVLETQYF. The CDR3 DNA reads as TGTGCCAGCAGCTTAGTTCTTGAGACCCAGTACTTC. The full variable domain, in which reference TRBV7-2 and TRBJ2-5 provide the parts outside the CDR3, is GAGVSQSPSNKVTEKGKDVELRCDPISGHTALYWYRQSLGQGLEFLIYFQGNSAPDKSGLPSDRFSAERTGGSVSTLTIQRTQQEDSAVYLCASSLVLETQYFGPGTRLLVL.

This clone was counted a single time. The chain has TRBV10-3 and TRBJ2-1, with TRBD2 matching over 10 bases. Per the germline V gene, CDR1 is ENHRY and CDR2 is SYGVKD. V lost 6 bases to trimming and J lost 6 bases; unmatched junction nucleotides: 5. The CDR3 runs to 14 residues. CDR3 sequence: CAIRTSGITNEQFF. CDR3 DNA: TGTGCCATCAGAACTAGCGGGATTACCAATGAGCAGTTCTTC.

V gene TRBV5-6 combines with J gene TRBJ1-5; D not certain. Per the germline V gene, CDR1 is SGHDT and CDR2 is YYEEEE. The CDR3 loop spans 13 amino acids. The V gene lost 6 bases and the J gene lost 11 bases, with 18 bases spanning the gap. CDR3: CASTRKGGGSQHF. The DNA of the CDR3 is TGTGCCAGCACCCGGAAGGGAGGAGGGTCCCAGCATTTT.

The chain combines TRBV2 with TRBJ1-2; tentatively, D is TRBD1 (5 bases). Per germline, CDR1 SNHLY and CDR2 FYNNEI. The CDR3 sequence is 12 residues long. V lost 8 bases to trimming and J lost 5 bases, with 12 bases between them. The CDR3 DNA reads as TGTGCCAGCCAGAGTCAGGGATATGGCTACACCTTC. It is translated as CASQSQGYGYTF.

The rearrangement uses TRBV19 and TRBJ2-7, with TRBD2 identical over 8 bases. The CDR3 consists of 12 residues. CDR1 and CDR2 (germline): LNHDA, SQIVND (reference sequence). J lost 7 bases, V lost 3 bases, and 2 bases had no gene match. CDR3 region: CASSIRGGEQYF. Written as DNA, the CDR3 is TGTGCCAGTAGTATTCGGGGGGGAGAGCAGTACTTC.

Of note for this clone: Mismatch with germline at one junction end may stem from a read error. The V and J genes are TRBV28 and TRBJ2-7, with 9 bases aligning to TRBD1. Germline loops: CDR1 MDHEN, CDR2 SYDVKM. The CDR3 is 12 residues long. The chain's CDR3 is CASSYSEQGALF. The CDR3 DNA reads TGTGCCAGCAGTTACTCCGAACAGGGGGCACTCTTC. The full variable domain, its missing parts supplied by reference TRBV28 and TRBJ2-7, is DVKVTQSSRYLVKRTGEKVFLECVQDMDHENMFWYRQDPGLGLRLIYFSYDVKMKEKGDIPEGYSVSREKKERFSLILESASTNQTSMYLCASSYSEQGALFGPGTRLTVT.

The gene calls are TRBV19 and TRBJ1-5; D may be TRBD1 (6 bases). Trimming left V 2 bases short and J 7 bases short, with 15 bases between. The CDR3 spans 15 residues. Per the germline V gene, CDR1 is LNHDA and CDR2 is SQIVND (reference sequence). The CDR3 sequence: CASSISRDIRQPQHF. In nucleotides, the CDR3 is TGTGCCAGTAGTATATCCCGGGACATCCGACAGCCCCAGCATTTT.